This T cell receptor (beta chain) was observed in a study of blood T cell repertoires in COVID-19 (dated by TCRdb to the early 2020s). General notes on the study: Samples from collaborators originated in the United States, Italy and Spain and spanned both the acute and convalescent phases of COVID-19. The prospective study material was composed of cDNA or gDNA derived from T cells, B-cell-depleted T cells, or PBMCs. The dataset comprised deeply sampled blood TCRbeta repertoires from subjects exposed to, actively infected with, or recovered from COVID-19. The repertoires were released in a freely available public database meant as a resource for research on the immune response to SARS-CoV-2. Samples were obtained from the ongoing ImmuneRACE study (first 160 participants) and from 1,254 subjects provided by 6 global collaborators. The sample metadata nearly always contained a de-identified subject ID, COVID-19 status, age in years and sex. Where available, HLA class I and class II types were taken from metadata supplied by the sample provider and were not determined by assay-based typing.

Overall study results and their limits: The quantity of clinical and demographic metadata differed by source and by participant and was supplied without curation.

About this clone itself: Which antigen it targets is not known. No base quality information exists; no much larger clone differs at one position.

From the cysteine through the phenylalanine, the CDR3 covers 15 amino acids. Only CDR3 DNA is held: 45 bases, read in frame from base 1. V trim: 5 bases; J trim: 8 bases; unmatched bases: 7. CDR1 MNHEY and CDR2 SMNVEV were looked up in the germline V gene (reference sequence). TCRbeta CDR3 regions were amplified from genomic DNA by means of the immunoSEQ Assay, a bias-controlled multiplex PCR. Per the authors' processing: The number of nucleated cells in each sample was estimated by amplification of reference gene primers within the assay. Sequence reads were collapsed and filtered to measure the absolute abundance of every unique TCRbeta CDR3 rearrangement. For each sample, productive Simpson clonality was calculated by taking the square root of Simpson's diversity index across productive rearrangements. The clones in this table, taken by TCRdb from immuneACCESS, are in-frame only. Not every clone is retained; where verified, under half of the shortfall comes from an unresolved V gene, and the cause of the rest is unknown. V and J calls and clone size are given by that table; D and trimming were obtained from the DNA. The sample yields around 180,000 clones; around 88% were counted once. The ten top clones hold roughly 3.7% of the sample.

Each collaborating institution followed its own protocols to collect whole blood in K2EDTA tubes. Collaborator samples were shipped for TCRbeta analysis as frozen whole blood, isolated PBMCs, or DNA extracted from either sample type. This chain joins TRBV27 to TRBJ2-1, and 12 junction bases match TRBD1. The material sequenced was peripheral blood. This TCR derives from a woman in her twenties or thirties with acute or convalescent COVID-19. The sequenced DNA is TGTGCCAGCAGTACCCCCGGGACAGGGGGCTATGAGCAGTTCTTC. This codes for CASSTPGTGGYEQFF.